Listed here are 12 T cell receptor beta chains from one sample, sequenced in a study of cytomegalovirus exposure and HLA in healthy donors. Sequenced by immunoSEQ multiplex PCR; TCRdb stores in-frame clones only, minus some. The table has about 38,000 clones, roughly 93% seen once. Sequencing was done on a sample of PBMCs. These receptors came from a man in his late teens or twenties in good health and CMV-seronegative.

The V call is TRBV27, the J call TRBJ2-2; D perhaps matches TRBD2 (5 bases). Germline CDR1 reads MNHEY; CDR2 reads SMNVEV (reference sequence). This CDR3 contains 15 residues. V gave up 10 bases and J gave up 0 bases, with 15 bases separating them. CDR3 bases: TGTGCCACCTTCTGGACGGGGACGAACACCGGGGAGCTGTTTTTT. Protein: CATFWTGTNTGELFF.

The CDR3 region has the DNA TGTGCCTGGAGTCTCCGGGGGGGCCTGGCAGATACGCAGTATTTT. This encodes CAWSLRGGLADTQYF. The V gene is TRBV30, the J gene TRBJ2-3, with 8 bases aligning to TRBD2. The V and J ends lost 2 bases and 4 bases, in that order; junction bases with no gene match: 8. There are 15 residues in the CDR3. Germline CDR1 is GTSNPN and CDR2 is SVGIG (reference sequence).

CDR3 bases: TGTGCCAGCAGTTTTAGCGGGGGGGTCAATGAGCAGTTCTTC. Amino acids: CASSFSGGVNEQFF. This chain uses TRBV28 with TRBJ2-1; 11 nucleotides match TRBD2. This CDR3 is 14 amino acids long. Per the germline V gene, CDR1 is MDHEN and CDR2 is SYDVKM. V shed 3 bases and J 6 bases; nucleotides not matched to a gene: 1.

This clone is a singleton in its sample. The chain has TRBV19 and TRBJ1-1; TRBD1 matches 7 bases. The V gene's germline CDR1 is LNHDA and CDR2 SQIVND (reference sequence). The CDR3 is 16 residues long. V gave up 2 bases and J gave up 0 bases; unmatched junction bases: 6. The CDR3 loop reads CASSIFSGTVNTEAFF. The CDR3 nucleotides are TGTGCCAGTAGTATATTTAGCGGGACAGTGAACACTGAAGCTTTCTTT.

V usage is TRBV5-1 and J usage is TRBJ2-7; D is possibly TRBD2 (6 bases). Trimming took 7 bases from V and 2 from J, leaving 13 bases between them. CDR1 and CDR2 from the germline V gene are SGHRS and YFSETQ. This CDR3 contains 13 residues. The CDR3: CASRVAGTYEQYF. CDR3 DNA sequence: TGCGCCAGCCGCGTGGCGGGGACCTACGAGCAGTACTTC.

V and J are TRBV5-1 and TRBJ2-7; the D gene is possibly TRBD2 (5 bases). Trimming cost V 5 bases and J 5 bases, with 14 bases left between them. Per germline, CDR1 SGHRS and CDR2 YFSETQ. This CDR3 spans 13 amino acids. The CDR3 bases are TGCGCCAGCAGTACGAGGGCACGGGACGAGCAGTACTTC. Its protein is CASSTRARDEQYF.

This clone has a single count. The chain carries TRBV9 and TRBJ2-1; tentative D call: TRBD2 (7 bases). Germline V gene lookup returns CDR1 SGDLS and CDR2 YYNGEE. CDR3 length: 14 residues. Trimming cost V 5 bases and J 8 bases, with 17 bases left between them. CDR3 in amino acids: CASRGGTILDEQFF. In DNA form, the CDR3 reads TGTGCCAGCAGGGGGGGGACAATTTTGGATGAGCAGTTCTTC.

The genes are TRBV10-3 and TRBJ2-7, with TRBD1 identical over 11 bases. The CDR3 spans 16 residues. Germline V gene sequence: CDR1 ENHRY, CDR2 SYGVKD. V trimming: 5 bases; J trimming: 2 bases; junction bases outside the gene matches: 8. In DNA form, the CDR3 reads TGTGCCATCAGTCCGATCTCGGGACAGGGGGCCTACGAGCAGTACTTC. Residues: CAISPISGQGAYEQYF.

V gene TRBV29-1 combines with J gene TRBJ2-7, with 11 bases lining up with TRBD1. With V trimmed by 4 bases and J by 5 bases, 1 base remained unmatched. Germline loops: CDR1 SQVTM, CDR2 ANQGSEA. CDR3 length: 12 amino acids. The CDR3 loop is CSVGTGGNEQYF. The CDR3 DNA reads as TGCAGCGTTGGGACAGGGGGCAACGAGCAGTACTTC.

This sequence joins TRBV28 and TRBJ1-2, with TRBD1 matching over 8 bases. The germline gives CDR1 MDHEN, CDR2 SYDVKM. The CDR3 loop spans 13 amino acids. The CDR3 loop is CASRGRPNYGYTF. The CDR3 coding sequence is TGTGCTTCCAGGGGGCGTCCTAACTATGGCTACACCTTC.

This chain uses TRBV4-1 with TRBJ2-7; 7 bases map to TRBD1. CDR1 and CDR2 from the germline V gene are MGHRA and YSYEKL. V shed 5 bases, J shed 0 bases, and the junction held 7 bases outside the gene matches. The CDR3 extends over 15 amino acids. The CDR3 region is CASSGTGTASYEQYF. Here the CDR3 DNA reads TGCGCCAGCAGCGGCACCGGGACAGCCTCCTACGAGCAGTACTTC.

This chain connects TRBV6-5 to TRBJ1-1; 9 bases fit TRBD1. The CDR3 has 12 amino acids. CDR1 MNHEY and CDR2 SVGAGI come from the germline V gene. V lost 6 bases, J lost 4 bases, and 0 bases stayed unmatched. The CDR3 DNA reads as TGTGCCAGCAGGACAGGGGGCACTGAAGCTTTCTTT. The encoded protein is CASRTGGTEAFF.